The 19 T cell receptor beta chains below all came from one sample that was sequenced in a study of cytomegalovirus exposure and HLA in healthy donors. The study ran its PCR with 60 Vbeta and 13 Jbeta primers. Libraries were prepared by immunoSEQ multiplex PCR; TCRdb keeps only in-frame clonotypes and omits some of them. Here the sample spans about 130,000 clones, about 74% being singletons. The sample was PBMCs. The receptor source for this set is a man between 18 and 29 years old in good health and CMV-seropositive.

V and J are TRBV5-6 and TRBJ1-3; TRBD1 is a possible D gene (5 bases). V dropped 1 base and J dropped 4 bases, with 15 bases sitting between them. Germline V gives CDR1 SGHDT, CDR2 YYEEEE. This CDR3 is built from 16 residues. This CDR3 reads CASSLLGAGLGNTIYF. The CDR3, as DNA: TGTGCCAGCAGCTTGCTTGGTGCAGGGCTCGGAAACACCATATATTTT.

This clone was counted only a few times. In nucleotides, the CDR3 is TGTGCCAGCAGCCAAGGGAAGAGGAGCAACACCGGGGAGCTGTTTTTT. Protein product: CASSQGKRSNTGELFF. The V call is TRBV14, the J call TRBJ2-2, with D hard to call. The CDR3 is 16 amino acids. V was trimmed by 1 base and J by 2 bases, leaving 11 bases between them. Germline-derived CDR1 and CDR2 are SGHDN and FVKESK.

This chain's CDR3 is CAWSVPGGWYEQYF. The CDR3 DNA reads TGTGCCTGGAGTGTACCGGGAGGGTGGTACGAGCAGTACTTC. The chain uses TRBV30 and TRBJ2-7, with 8 bases that match TRBD2. The trim removed 0 bases at V and 4 bases at J, leaving 5 bases unmatched. The CDR3 has 14 amino acids. From germline, CDR1 is GTSNPN and CDR2 SVGIG (reference sequence).

The chain is built from TRBV18 and TRBJ1-5; possibly TRBD1 for D (6 bases). Germline CDR1 is KGHSH and CDR2 is LQKENI. The CDR3 is 13 residues long. The germline V and J ends were trimmed by 3 bases and 7 bases, with 10 bases remaining between them. Here the CDR3 DNA reads TGTGCCAGCTCACCGGGGGCCGGGCAGCCCCAGCATTTT. Translated, it gives CASSPGAGQPQHF.

V is TRBV19 and J is TRBJ1-5; D uncertain. V was trimmed by 6 bases and J by 4 bases, leaving 13 bases between them. Germline CDR1 reads LNHDA; CDR2 reads SQIVND (reference sequence). The CDR3 runs to 14 residues. The CDR3 loop reads CASSPRTMNQPQHF. The CDR3 DNA reads as TGTGCCAGTAGCCCCCGGACTATGAATCAGCCCCAGCATTTT.

This chain links TRBV7-9 with TRBJ2-3; 7 bases are a match to TRBD2. CDR3 length equals 15 residues. CDR1 is SEHNR, CDR2 FQNEAQ, per germline (reference sequence). J gave up 0 bases and V 5 bases, and 5 bases lay outside the gene matches. CDR3 coding DNA: TGTGCCAGCAGCCACCGGGGGGTTAGCACAGATACGCAGTATTTT. As protein: CASSHRGVSTDTQYF.

The V gene is TRBV29-1, the J gene TRBJ2-3; 7 nucleotides agree with TRBD2. V gave up 7 bases and J gave up 4 bases; unmatched junction bases: 14. CDR3 length equals 15 residues. Germline V gene data show CDR1 as SQVTM and CDR2 as ANQGSEA. The CDR3 coding sequence is TGCAGCGGCGAACGCGCGGGGGTATTGGCAGATACGCAGTATTTT. Its translation: CSGERAGVLADTQYF.

There are a few counts of this clone. The V call is TRBV7-3, the J call TRBJ1-5, with D possibly TRBD1 on 5 matching bases. V lost 5 bases and J 4 bases, leaving 24 bases between the germline ends. Germline-derived CDR1 and CDR2 are SGHTA and FQGTGA. CDR3 length: 18 residues. Here the CDR3 DNA reads TGTGCCAGCAGCCCCTCCTATCCGGGACGGAGGGAAAATCAGCCCCAGCATTTT. Its protein product is CASSPSYPGRRENQPQHF.

The V gene is TRBV27, the J gene TRBJ2-1; maybe TRBD2 (5 bases). Germline CDR1 is MNHEY and CDR2 is SMNVEV (reference sequence). V lost 6 bases and J 2 bases, leaving 17 bases between the germline ends. The CDR3 is 16 amino acids. The CDR3 nucleotides are TGTGCCAGCAGACAACGAGCGAGACTACCCTACAATGAGCAGTTCTTC. It encodes CASRQRARLPYNEQFF.

The sample holds a few counts of this clone. The V gene is TRBV28, the J gene TRBJ2-2; 7 bases match TRBD2. Germline CDR1 MDHEN, CDR2 SYDVKM. The CDR3 is 13 residues long. The V and J ends lost 9 bases and 5 bases, in that order; junction bases with no gene match: 6. Written as DNA, the CDR3 is TGTGCCAGATGGGAGGGGCAAACCGGGGAGCTGTTTTTT. This codes for CARWEGQTGELFF.

The CDR3 protein is CASSESPFGTDTQYF. CDR3 nucleotide sequence: TGTGCCAGCAGTGAATCCCCCTTCGGCACAGATACGCAGTATTTT. This rearrangement joins TRBV2 to TRBJ2-3; D unclear. Per germline, CDR1 SNHLY and CDR2 FYNNEI. The CDR3 runs to 15 residues. The V and J ends lost 2 bases and 1 base respectively, with 10 bases between them.

V gene TRBV5-4 combines with J gene TRBJ1-5; 8 bases agree with TRBD1. CDR3 size: 14 residues. CDR1 SGHNT and CDR2 YYREEE come from the germline V gene (reference sequence). V was clipped by 0 bases and J by 6 bases; unmatched bases: 2. The CDR3 here is CASSLDQGAQPQHF. CDR3 nucleotide sequence: TGTGCCAGCAGCTTGGATCAGGGGGCTCAGCCCCAGCATTTT.

This clone occurred once. The chain carries TRBV7-9 and TRBJ1-5; 9 bases fit TRBD1. The germline V gene has CDR1 SEHNR and CDR2 FQNEAQ (reference sequence). V was pared by 5 bases and J by 6 bases, with 5 bases of the junction left unmatched. This CDR3 comprises 14 residues. CDR3 in DNA: TGTGCCAGCAGCCCGACAGGGGGAAGTCAGCCCCAGCATTTT. Translation: CASSPTGGSQPQHF.

The rearrangement uses TRBV7-2 and TRBJ1-6; no clear D gene. Trimming took 5 bases from V and 13 from J, leaving 12 bases between them. The CDR3 length is 12 residues. The V gene's germline CDR1 is SGHTA and CDR2 FQGNSA. The chain's CDR3 is CASSAPPGPLHF. DNA for the CDR3: TGTGCCAGCAGCGCGCCCCCTGGTCCCCTCCACTTT.

The chain couples TRBV19 to TRBJ2-3; 11 bases align to TRBD1. The length of the CDR3 is 17 residues. The junction had 7 bases not matched to a gene; V was cut back by 4 bases and J by 1 base. Germline lookup yields CDR1 LNHDA and CDR2 SQIVND (reference sequence). The CDR3 protein is CASSTGQGADGTDTQYF. The DNA for the CDR3 is TGTGCCAGTAGTACTGGACAGGGGGCGGATGGCACAGATACGCAGTATTTT. Full variable domain (missing parts from reference TRBV19 and TRBJ2-3): DGGITQSPKYLFRKEGQNVTLSCEQNLNHDAMYWYRQDPGQGLRLIYYSQIVNDFQKGDIAEGYSVSREKKESFPLTVTSAQKNPTAFYLCASSTGQGADGTDTQYFGPGTRLTVL.

This clone is a singleton in its sample. This chain links TRBV10-3 with TRBJ1-2; no clear D gene. V gave up 8 bases and J gave up 6 bases, with 13 bases separating them. Per the germline V gene, CDR1 is ENHRY and CDR2 is SYGVKD. The CDR3 is 12 amino acids. This CDR3 reads CAIGAWGDGYTF. The CDR3 coding sequence is TGTGCCATCGGTGCGTGGGGAGATGGCTACACCTTC.

The gene calls are TRBV7-2 and TRBJ1-1; tentatively, D is TRBD1 (6 bases). CDR1 and CDR2 from the germline V gene are SGHTA and FQGNSA. Trimming removed 6 bases at V and 12 bases at J, with 20 bases between. This CDR3 has 13 residues. The CDR3 spells CASSRGQHLGPFF. CDR3 DNA: TGTGCCAGCAGTCGCGGACAGCACCTAGGCCCTTTCTTT.

V usage is TRBV10-2 and J usage is TRBJ1-2, with 8 bases fitting TRBD1. The CDR3 contains 13 residues. Germline V lookup: CDR1 WSHSY, CDR2 SAAADI. The junction had 5 bases not matched to a gene; V was cut back by 5 bases and J by 6 bases. CDR3 amino acids: CASSPLTGDGYTF. CDR3 DNA: TGCGCCAGCAGTCCCCTGACAGGGGATGGCTACACCTTC.

V usage is TRBV19 and J usage is TRBJ1-4; TRBD1 might be the D (6 bases). The CDR3 consists of 15 residues. V was cut by 6 bases and J by 8 bases, with 19 bases left in between. CDR1 and CDR2 from the germline V gene are LNHDA and SQIVND (reference sequence). For the CDR3, the DNA is TGTGCCAGTAGCCCAACCGGGGGGGCCTGGGAAAAACTGTTTTTT. Protein sequence: CASSPTGGAWEKLFF.